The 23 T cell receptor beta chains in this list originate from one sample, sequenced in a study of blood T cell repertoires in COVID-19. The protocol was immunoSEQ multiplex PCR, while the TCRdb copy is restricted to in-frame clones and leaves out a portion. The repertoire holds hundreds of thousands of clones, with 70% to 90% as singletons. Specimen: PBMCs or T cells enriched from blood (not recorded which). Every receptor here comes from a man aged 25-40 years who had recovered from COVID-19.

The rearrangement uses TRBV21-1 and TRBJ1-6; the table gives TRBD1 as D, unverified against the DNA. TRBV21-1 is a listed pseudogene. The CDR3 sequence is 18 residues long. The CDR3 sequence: CASSKVQRDRGPNSPLHF. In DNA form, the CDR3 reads TGTGCCAGCAGCAAAGTTCAACGGGACAGGGGTCCTAATTCACCCCTCCACTTT.

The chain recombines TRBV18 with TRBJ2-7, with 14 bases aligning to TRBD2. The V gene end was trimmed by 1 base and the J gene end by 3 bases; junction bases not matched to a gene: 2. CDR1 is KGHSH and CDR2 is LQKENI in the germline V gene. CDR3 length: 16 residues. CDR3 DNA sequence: TGTGCCAGCTCACCACTGGGACTAGCGGGAGTCTACGAGCAGTACTTC. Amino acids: CASSPLGLAGVYEQYF. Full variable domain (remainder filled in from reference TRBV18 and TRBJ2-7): NAGVMQNPRHLVRRRGQEARLRCSPMKGHSHVYWYRQLPEEGLKFMVYLQKENIIDESGMPKERFSAEFPKEGPSILRIQQVVRGDSAAYFCASSPLGLAGVYEQYFGPGTRLTVT.

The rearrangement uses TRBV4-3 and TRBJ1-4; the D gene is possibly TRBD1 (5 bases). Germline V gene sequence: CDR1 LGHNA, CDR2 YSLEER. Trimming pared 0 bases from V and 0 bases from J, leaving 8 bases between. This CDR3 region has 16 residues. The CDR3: CASSQDSGPTNEKLFF. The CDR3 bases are TGCGCCAGCAGCCAAGATTCAGGGCCAACTAATGAAAAACTGTTTTTT.

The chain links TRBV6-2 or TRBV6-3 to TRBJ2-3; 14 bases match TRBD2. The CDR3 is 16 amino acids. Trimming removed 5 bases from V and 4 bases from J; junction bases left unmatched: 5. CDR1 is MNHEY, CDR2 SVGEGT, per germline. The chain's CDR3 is CASSRGLAGGADTQYF. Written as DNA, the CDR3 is TGTGCCAGCAGTCGAGGACTAGCGGGAGGCGCAGATACGCAGTATTTT.

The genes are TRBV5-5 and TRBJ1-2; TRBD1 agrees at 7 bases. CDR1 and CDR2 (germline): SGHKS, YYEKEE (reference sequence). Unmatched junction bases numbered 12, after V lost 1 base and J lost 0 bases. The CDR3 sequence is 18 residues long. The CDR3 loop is CASSLYLTGKFSNYGYTF. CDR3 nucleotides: TGTGCCAGCAGCTTGTATTTGACAGGGAAGTTTTCTAACTATGGCTACACCTTC.

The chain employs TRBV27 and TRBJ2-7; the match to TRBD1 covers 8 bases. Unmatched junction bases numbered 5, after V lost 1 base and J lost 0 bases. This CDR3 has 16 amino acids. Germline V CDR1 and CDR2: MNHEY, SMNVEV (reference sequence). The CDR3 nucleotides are TGTGCCAGCAGTTTATTCGGGACAGGACTCTCCTACGAGCAGTACTTC. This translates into CASSLFGTGLSYEQYF.

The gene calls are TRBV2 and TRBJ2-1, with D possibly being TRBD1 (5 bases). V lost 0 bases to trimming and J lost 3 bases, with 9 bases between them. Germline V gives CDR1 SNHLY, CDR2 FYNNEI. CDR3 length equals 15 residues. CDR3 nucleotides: TGTGCCAGCAGTGAAGCAGGGGATCGCTACAATGAGCAGTTCTTC. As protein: CASSEAGDRYNEQFF.

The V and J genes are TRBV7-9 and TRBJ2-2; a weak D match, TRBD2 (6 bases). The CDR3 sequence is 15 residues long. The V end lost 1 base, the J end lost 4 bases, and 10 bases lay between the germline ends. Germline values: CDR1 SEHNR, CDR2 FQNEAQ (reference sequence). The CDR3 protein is CASSLDLSGTGELFF. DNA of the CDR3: TGTGCCAGCAGCTTAGATCTTAGCGGCACCGGGGAGCTGTTTTTT.

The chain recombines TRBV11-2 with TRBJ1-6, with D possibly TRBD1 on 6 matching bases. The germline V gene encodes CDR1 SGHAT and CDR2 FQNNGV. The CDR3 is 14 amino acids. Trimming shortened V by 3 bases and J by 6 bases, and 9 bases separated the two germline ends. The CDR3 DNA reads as TGTGCCAGCAGCTTGACAGGACCTAATTCACCCCTCCACTTT. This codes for CASSLTGPNSPLHF. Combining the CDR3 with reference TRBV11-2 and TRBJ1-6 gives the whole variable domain EAGVAQSPRYKIIEKRQSVAFWCNPISGHATLYWYQQILGQGPKLLIQFQNNGVVDDSQLPKDRFSAERLKGVDSTLKIQPAKLEDSAVYLCASSLTGPNSPLHFGNGTRLTVT.

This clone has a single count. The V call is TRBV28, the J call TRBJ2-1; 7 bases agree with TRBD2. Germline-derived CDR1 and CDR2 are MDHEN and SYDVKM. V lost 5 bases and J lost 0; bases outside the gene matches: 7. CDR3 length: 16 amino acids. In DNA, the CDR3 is TGTGCCAGCAGTCCAACACTAGCGCTCTCCTACAATGAGCAGTTCTTC. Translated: CASSPTLALSYNEQFF.

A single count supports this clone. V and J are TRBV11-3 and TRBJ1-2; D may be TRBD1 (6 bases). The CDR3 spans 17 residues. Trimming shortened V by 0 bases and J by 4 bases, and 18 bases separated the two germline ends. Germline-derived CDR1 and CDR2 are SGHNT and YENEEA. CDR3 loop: CASSLDSQQGHGYGYTF. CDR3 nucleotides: TGTGCCAGCAGCTTAGATTCGCAGCAGGGGCACGGCTATGGCTACACCTTC.

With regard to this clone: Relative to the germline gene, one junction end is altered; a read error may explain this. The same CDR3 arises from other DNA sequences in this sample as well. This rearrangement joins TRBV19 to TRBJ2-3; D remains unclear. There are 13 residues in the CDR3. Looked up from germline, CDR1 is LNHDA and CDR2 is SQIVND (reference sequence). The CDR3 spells CASSISGTDTQYF. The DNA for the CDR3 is TGTGCAAGTAGCATCAGTGGCACAGATACGCAGTATTTT.

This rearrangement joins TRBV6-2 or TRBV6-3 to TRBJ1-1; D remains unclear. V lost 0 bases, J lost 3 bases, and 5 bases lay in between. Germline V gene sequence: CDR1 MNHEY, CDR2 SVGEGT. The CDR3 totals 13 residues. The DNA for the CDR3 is TGTGCCAGCAGTTACTCGAGAGACACTGAAGCTTTCTTT. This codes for CASSYSRDTEAFF.

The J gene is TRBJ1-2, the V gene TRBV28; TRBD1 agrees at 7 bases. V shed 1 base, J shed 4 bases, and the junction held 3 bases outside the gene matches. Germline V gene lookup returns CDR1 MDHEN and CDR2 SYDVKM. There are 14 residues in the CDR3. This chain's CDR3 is CASSLLTGTYGYTF. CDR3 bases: TGTGCCAGCAGTTTATTGACAGGGACCTATGGCTACACCTTC.

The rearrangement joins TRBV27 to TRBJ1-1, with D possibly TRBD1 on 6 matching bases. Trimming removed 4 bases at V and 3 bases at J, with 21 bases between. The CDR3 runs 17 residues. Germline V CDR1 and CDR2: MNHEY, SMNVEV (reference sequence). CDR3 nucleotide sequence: TGTGCCAGCAGTTCCCTGAGGGGGGGCCCCTTGGACACTGAAGCTTTCTTT. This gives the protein CASSSLRGGPLDTEAFF.

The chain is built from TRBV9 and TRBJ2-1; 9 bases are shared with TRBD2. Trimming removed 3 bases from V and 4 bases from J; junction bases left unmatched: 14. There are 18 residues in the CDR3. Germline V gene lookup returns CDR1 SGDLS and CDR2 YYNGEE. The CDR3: CASSATSGNPTVYNEQFF. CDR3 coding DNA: TGTGCCAGCAGCGCGACTAGCGGAAACCCAACGGTATACAATGAGCAGTTCTTC.

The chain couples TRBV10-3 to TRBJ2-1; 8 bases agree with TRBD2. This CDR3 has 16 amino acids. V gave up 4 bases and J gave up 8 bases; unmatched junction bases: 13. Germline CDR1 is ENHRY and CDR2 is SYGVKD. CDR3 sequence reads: CAISGGLSGSFDEQFF. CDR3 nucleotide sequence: TGTGCCATCAGTGGAGGTTTGAGCGGGAGTTTTGATGAGCAGTTCTTC.

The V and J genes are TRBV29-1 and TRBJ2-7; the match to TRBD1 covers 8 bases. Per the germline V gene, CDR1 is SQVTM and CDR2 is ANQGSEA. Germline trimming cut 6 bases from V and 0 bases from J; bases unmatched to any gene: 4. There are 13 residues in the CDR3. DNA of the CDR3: TGCAGCGTCCGGGACAGGAGCTCCTACGAGCAGTACTTC. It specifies CSVRDRSSYEQYF.

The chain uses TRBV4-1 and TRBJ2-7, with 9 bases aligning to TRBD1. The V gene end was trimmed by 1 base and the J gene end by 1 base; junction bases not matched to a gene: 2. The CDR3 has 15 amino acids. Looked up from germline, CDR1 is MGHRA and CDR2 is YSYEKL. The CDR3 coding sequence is TGCGCCAGCAGCCAAGGGGGACAGGGTTCCTACGAGCAGTACTTC. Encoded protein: CASSQGGQGSYEQYF.

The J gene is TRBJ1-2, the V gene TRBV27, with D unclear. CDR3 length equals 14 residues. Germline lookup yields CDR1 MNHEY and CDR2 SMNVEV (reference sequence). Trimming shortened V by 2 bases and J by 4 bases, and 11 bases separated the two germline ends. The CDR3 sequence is CASSLIFGSYGYTF. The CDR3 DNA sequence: TGTGCCAGCAGTTTAATCTTCGGTAGCTATGGCTACACCTTC.

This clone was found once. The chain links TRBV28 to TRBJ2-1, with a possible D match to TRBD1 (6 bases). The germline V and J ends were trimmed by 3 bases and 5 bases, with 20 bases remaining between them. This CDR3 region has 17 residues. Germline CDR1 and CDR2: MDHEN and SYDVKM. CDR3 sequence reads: CASSFVQGSMGNNEQFF. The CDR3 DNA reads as TGTGCCAGCAGTTTCGTCCAGGGGAGTATGGGAAACAATGAGCAGTTCTTC.

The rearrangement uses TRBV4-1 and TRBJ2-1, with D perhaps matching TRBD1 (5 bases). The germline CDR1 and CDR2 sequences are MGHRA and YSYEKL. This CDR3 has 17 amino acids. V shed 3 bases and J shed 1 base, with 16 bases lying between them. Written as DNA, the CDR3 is TGCGCCAGCAGCCATCAAAGGGGTTTTGAGTCCTACAATGAGCAGTTCTTC. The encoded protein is CASSHQRGFESYNEQFF.

DNA for the CDR3: TGTGCCAGCAGTCAGACAGGGAACGAGCAGTACTTC. It codes for CASSQTGNEQYF. This rearrangement joins TRBV28 to TRBJ2-7, with TRBD1 matching over 7 bases. The CDR3 is 12 residues long. Looked up from germline, CDR1 is MDHEN and CDR2 is SYDVKM. The ends lost 5 bases at V and 5 bases at J; junction bases unmatched: 3. Together with reference TRBV28 and TRBJ2-7, the CDR3 gives the full variable domain: DVKVTQSSRYLVKRTGEKVFLECVQDMDHENMFWYRQDPGLGLRLIYFSYDVKMKEKGDIPEGYSVSREKKERFSLILESASTNQTSMYLCASSQTGNEQYFGPGTRLTVT.